The T cell receptor (beta chain) under discussion was sequenced for a study of beta chain features in type 1 diabetes. Across the whole study: Age, gender and cell yields were similar between patients and healthy donors. Overall study results and limits: Shortening that was moderate but significant affected the TCRB CDR3s of Type 1 diabetes patients in all four CD4+ subsets. Within the patient group, naive, central memory and Treg TCRB repertoires appeared more similar to each other than within healthy donors.

About this clone itself: Its specificity is not known.

Reverse transcribing all isolated RNA meant expressed TCRB transcripts were sequenced. Only in-frame clones appear in the TCRdb table, and some are missing; sequencing was by immunoSEQ multiplex PCR. The sample includes tens of thousands of clones, 50% to 60% of them seen just once. The authors sorted CD4+ naive, central memory, regulatory and stem cell-like memory cells via CD45RO/CCR7/CD25/CD127/CD95/CD27. Germline V CDR1 and CDR2: MNHNY, SVGAGI (reference sequence). Trimming left V 6 bases short and J 7 bases short, with 21 bases between. CDR3 length equals 16 residues. Source material: stem cell memory CD4+ T cells from blood. The receptor comes from a man aged 18 to 29 with type 1 diabetes. The chain links TRBV6-6 to TRBJ1-4, with a weak D call TRBD1 (6 bases). The CDR3 coding sequence is TGTGCCAGCAGACCTAACACACAGGGCGGGGGTGAAAAACTGTTTTTT. It encodes CASRPNTQGGGEKLFF.